This T cell receptor beta chain was captured by sequencing in a study of human T cells and chemical hapten exposure. Study conclusions and caveats: There was no change with DPC sensitization in TCRs above 1 in 1000 frequency.

Authors' processing steps: Counts of TCRs in each sample centred on a median of around 99,000 and extended from about 24,000 to 680,000. TCRdb analysed the 5' RACE reads with MiXCR anew, one entry per CDR3 protein. The V and J calls, along with clone size, are taken from TCRdb and not from the paper's own processing. There are about 140,000 distinct CDR3 sequences in the sample; 4.1% occur only once, and approximately 1.4% lies in the top ten. Before extraction, the whole blood was not fractionated, and total RNA was taken from it. This clonotype has only a few counts. Its antigen is unknown. Being one base from a much bigger clone, this may be a read error. CDR3 length: 12 amino acids. V lost 6 bases to trimming and J lost 9 bases, with 15 bases between them.

This sequence originates from a female donor in good health. V and J are TRBV12-3 or TRBV12-4 and TRBJ2-7; D may match TRBD1 or TRBD2 (6 bases each). The CDR3 DNA follows: TGTGCCAGCAGGGGCCAACAGGGAGGGCAGTACTTC. Its translation is CASRGQQGGQYF.